The 3 T cell receptor beta chains given below trace back to one sample, sequenced in a study of blood T cell repertoires in COVID-19. The assay was immunoSEQ multiplex PCR, and TCRdb's table has in-frame clones only and misses some. This table has some 280,000 clones, around 90% appearing once. The source material was peripheral blood. The receptors stem from a woman between 40 and 50 years old who had recovered from COVID-19.

The chain joins TRBV29-1 to TRBJ2-7, with 10 nucleotides matching TRBD2. Germline V gene lookup returns CDR1 SQVTM and CDR2 ANQGSEA. Unmatched junction bases numbered 16, after V lost 5 bases and J lost 3 bases. The length of the CDR3 is 17 residues. CDR3 amino acids: CSVQQQGLAGDFYEQYF. CDR3 sequence (DNA): TGCAGCGTTCAACAACAGGGCCTAGCGGGGGACTTCTACGAGCAGTACTTC.

The rearrangement joins TRBV7-8 to TRBJ2-5, with 12 positions matching TRBD1. The CDR3 length is 16 residues. Germline-derived CDR1 and CDR2 are SGHVS and FQNEAQ. With V trimmed by 5 bases and J by 4 bases, 8 bases remained unmatched. Here the CDR3 DNA reads TGTGCCAGCAGCCCGGGACAGGGGGCGACCCGAGAGACCCAGTACTTC. Translation: CASSPGQGATRETQYF.

The rearrangement links TRBV3-1 (or the pseudogene TRBV3-2) to TRBJ1-4; unclear D gene. Germline loops: CDR1 LGHDT, CDR2 YNNKEL (reference sequence). The CDR3 runs to 17 residues. The V end was cut by 0 bases, the J end by 7 bases, with 18 bases between. The CDR3, as DNA: TGTGCCAGCAGCCAAGACCGTTGGGCCGGGAAGATTGAAAAACTGTTTTTT. Translating gives CASSQDRWAGKIEKLFF.